The T cell receptor beta chain under discussion was sequenced for a study of T cell repertoires in cytomegalovirus infection. The study's findings and limits: The study identified carriers of CMV plus the relevant HLA from cumulative public TCR beta family frequency.

TCRdb recomputed calls from the reads with MiXCR, one row per CDR3 protein. The sample contains around 530,000 distinct CDR3 sequences, roughly 29% of which appear only once. Remarks on this clonotype: The antigen is unknown.

CDR3 size: 15 residues. V lost 3 bases and J lost 6; bases outside the gene matches: 5. The genes are TRBV12-3 or TRBV12-4 and TRBJ2-4; 10 positions agree with TRBD2. The sequenced sample was PBMCs. The receptor comes from a human donor in good health (CMV status not recorded). Some clones in this sample may be carry-over from other donors' samples. Here the CDR3 DNA reads TGTGCCAGCAGTTTGAGCGGGAGGGCAAGAAACATTCAGTACTTC. Protein: CASSLSGRARNIQYF.